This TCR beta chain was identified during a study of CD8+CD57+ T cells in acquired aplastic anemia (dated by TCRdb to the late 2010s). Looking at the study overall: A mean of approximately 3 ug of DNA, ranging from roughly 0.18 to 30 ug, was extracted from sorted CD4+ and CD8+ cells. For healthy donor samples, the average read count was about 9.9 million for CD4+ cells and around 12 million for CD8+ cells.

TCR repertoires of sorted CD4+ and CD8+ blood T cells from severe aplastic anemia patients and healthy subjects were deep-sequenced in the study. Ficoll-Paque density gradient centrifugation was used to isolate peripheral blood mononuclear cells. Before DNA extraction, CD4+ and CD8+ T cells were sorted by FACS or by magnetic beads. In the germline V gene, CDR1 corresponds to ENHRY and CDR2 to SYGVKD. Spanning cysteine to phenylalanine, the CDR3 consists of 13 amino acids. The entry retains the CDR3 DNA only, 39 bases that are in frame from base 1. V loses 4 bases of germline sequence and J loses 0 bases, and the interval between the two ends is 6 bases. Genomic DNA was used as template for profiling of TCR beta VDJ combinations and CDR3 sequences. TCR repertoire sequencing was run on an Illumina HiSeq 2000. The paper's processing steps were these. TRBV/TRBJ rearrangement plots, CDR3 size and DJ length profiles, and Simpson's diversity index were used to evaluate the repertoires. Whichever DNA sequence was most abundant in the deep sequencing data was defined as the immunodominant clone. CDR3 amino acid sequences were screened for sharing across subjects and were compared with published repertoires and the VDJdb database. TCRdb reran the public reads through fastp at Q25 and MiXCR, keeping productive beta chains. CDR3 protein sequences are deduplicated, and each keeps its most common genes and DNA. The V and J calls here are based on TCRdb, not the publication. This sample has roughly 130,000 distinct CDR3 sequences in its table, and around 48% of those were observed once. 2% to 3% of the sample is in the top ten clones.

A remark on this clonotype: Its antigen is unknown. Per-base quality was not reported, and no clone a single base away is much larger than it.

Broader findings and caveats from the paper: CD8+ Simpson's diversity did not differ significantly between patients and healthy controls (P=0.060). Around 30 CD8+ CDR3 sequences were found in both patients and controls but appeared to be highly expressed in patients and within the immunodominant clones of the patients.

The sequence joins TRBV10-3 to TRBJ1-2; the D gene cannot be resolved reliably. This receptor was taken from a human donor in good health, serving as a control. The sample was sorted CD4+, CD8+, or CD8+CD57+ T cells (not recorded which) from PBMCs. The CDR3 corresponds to CAISGHPNYGYTF. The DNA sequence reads TGTGCCATCAGTGGCCATCCTAACTATGGCTACACCTTC.